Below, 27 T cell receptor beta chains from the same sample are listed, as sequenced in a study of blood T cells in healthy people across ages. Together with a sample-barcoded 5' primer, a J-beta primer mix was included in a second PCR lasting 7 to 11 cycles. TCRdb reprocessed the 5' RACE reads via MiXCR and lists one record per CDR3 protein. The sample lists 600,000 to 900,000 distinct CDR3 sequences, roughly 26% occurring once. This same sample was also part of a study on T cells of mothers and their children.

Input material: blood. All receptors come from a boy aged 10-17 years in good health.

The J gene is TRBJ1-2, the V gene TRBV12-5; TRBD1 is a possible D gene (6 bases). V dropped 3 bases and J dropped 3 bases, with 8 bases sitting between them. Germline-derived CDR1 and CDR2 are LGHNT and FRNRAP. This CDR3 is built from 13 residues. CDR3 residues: CASGLGGDYGYTF. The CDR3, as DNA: TGTGCTAGTGGTTTAGGGGGGGACTATGGCTACACCTTC. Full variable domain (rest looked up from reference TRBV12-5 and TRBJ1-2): DARVTQTPRHKVTEMGQEVTMRCQPILGHNTVFWYRQTMMQGLELLAYFRNRAPLDDSGMPKDRFSAEMPDATLATLKIQPSEPRDSAVYFCASGLGGDYGYTFGSGTRLTVV.

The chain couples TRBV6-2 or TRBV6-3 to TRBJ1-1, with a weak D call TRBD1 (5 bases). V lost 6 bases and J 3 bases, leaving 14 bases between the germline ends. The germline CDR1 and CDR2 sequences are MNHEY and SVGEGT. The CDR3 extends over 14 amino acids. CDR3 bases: TGTGCCAGCAGACCCCGGGGCAGGGACACTGAAGCTTTCTTT. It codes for CASRPRGRDTEAFF.

The CDR3 protein is CASSLGAAPVLTYEQYF. CDR3 DNA: TGCGCCAGCAGCTTGGGGGCTGCGCCAGTACTTACCTACGAGCAGTACTTC. The chain has TRBV5-1 and TRBJ2-7; no definite D call. The CDR3 contains 17 residues. The V and J ends lost 0 bases and 2 bases respectively, with 18 bases between them. Germline CDR1 is SGHRS and CDR2 is YFSETQ.

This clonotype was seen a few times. The CDR3 bases are TGTGCCAGCAAACAGCGGGGGCCCTACGAGCAGTACTTC. As protein: CASKQRGPYEQYF. The gene calls are TRBV27 and TRBJ2-7, with 8 bases identical to TRBD2. J was trimmed by 2 bases and V by 7 bases; bases with no gene match: 4. CDR3 size: 13 residues. Germline-derived CDR1 and CDR2 are MNHEY and SMNVEV (reference sequence).

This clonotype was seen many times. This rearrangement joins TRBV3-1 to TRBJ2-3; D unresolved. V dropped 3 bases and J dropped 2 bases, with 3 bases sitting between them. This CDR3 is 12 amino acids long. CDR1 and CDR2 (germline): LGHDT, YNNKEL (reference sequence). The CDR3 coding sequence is TGTGCCAGCAGCCAGGCCACAGATACGCAGTATTTT. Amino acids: CASSQATDTQYF.

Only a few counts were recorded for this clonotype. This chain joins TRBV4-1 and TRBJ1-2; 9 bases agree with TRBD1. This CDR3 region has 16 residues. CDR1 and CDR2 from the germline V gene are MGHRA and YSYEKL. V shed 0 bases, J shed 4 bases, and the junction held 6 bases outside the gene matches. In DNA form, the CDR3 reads TGCGCCAGCAGCCAAGATCCGGGACAGGGCCCCTATGGCTACACCTTC. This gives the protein CASSQDPGQGPYGYTF.

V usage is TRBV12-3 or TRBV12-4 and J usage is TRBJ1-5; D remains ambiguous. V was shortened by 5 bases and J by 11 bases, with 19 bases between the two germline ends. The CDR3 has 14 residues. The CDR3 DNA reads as TGTGCCAGCAGTGGGTTTGGGTTTGGCAATACCCAGCATTTT. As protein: CASSGFGFGNTQHF.

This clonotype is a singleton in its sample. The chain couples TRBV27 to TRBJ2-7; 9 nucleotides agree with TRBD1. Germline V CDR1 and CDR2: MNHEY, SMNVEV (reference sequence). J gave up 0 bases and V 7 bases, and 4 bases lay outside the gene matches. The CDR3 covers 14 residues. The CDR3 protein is CASTSGQGSYEQYF. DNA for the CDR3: TGTGCCAGCACCTCGGGACAGGGCTCCTACGAGCAGTACTTC.

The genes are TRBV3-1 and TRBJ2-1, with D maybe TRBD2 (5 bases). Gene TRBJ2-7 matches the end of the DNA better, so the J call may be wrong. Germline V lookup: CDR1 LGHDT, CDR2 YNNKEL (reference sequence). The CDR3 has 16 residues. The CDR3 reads CASSLGVYLSSYEQYF. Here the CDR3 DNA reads TGTGCCAGCAGCCTCGGGGTCTACCTGAGCTCCTACGAGCAGTACTTC.

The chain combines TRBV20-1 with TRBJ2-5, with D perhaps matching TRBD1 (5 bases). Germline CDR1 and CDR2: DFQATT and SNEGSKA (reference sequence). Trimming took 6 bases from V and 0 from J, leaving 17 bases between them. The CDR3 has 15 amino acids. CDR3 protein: CSARATGPYQETQYF. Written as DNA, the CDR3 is TGCAGTGCCAGGGCCACCGGGCCCTACCAAGAGACCCAGTACTTC.

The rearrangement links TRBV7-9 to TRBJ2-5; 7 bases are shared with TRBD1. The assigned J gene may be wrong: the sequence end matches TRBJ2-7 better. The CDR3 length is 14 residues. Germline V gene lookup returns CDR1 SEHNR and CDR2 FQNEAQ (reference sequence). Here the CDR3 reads CASSGWDRAYEQYF. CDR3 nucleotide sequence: TGTGCCAGCAGCGGATGGGACAGAGCCTACGAGCAGTACTTC.

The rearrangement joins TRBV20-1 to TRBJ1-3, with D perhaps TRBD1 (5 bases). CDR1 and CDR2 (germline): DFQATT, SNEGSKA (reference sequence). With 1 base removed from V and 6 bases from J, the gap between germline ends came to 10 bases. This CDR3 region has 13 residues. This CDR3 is CSARVGQTNTIYF. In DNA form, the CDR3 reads TGCAGTGCTAGAGTGGGGCAGACAAACACCATATATTTT.

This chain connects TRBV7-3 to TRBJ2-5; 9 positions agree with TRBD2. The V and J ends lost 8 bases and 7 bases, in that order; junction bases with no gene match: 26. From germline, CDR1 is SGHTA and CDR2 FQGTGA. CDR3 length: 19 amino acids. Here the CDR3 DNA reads TGTGCCAGCGGTGATGGGCTCGTGGTAGCGGGGGCCCAGCAGGGGACCCAGTACTTC. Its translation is CASGDGLVVAGAQQGTQYF. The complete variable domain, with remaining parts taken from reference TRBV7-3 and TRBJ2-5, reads GAGVSQTPSNKVTEKGKYVELRCDPISGHTALYWYRQSLGQGPEFLIYFQGTGAADDSGLPNDRFFAVRPEGSVSTLKIQRTERGDSAVYLCASGDGLVVAGAQQGTQYFGPGTRLLVL.

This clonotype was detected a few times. DNA of the CDR3: TGTGCCAGCAGTTGGGCTTCCTCTGGAAACACCATATATTTT. Residues: CASSWASSGNTIYF. The V gene is TRBV12-3 or TRBV12-4, the J gene TRBJ1-3; no firm D call. The CDR3 length is 14 residues. With 4 bases removed from V and 0 bases from J, the gap between germline ends came to 7 bases.

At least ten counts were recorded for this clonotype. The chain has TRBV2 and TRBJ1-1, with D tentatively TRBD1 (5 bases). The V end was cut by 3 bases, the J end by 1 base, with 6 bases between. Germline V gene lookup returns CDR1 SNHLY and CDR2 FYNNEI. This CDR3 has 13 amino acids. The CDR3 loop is CASSDRENTEAFF. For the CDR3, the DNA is TGTGCCAGCAGTGACAGGGAGAACACTGAAGCTTTCTTT.

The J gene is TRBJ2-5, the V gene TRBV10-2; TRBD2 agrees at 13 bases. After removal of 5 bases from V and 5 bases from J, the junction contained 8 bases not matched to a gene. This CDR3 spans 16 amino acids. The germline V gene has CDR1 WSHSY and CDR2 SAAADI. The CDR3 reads CASSSLAGGQGETQYF. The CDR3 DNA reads TGCGCCAGCAGTTCACTAGCGGGGGGGCAGGGTGAGACCCAGTACTTC.

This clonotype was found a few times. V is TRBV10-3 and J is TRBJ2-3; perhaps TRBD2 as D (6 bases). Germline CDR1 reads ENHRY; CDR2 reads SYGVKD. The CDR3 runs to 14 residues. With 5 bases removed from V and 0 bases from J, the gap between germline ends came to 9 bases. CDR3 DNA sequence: TGTGCCATCAGTACCGGGACTAGCACAGATACGCAGTATTTT. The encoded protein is CAISTGTSTDTQYF.

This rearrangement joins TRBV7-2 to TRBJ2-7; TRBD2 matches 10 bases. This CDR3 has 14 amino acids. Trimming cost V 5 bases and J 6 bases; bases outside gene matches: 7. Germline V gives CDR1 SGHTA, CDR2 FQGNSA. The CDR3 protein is CASSPGLAFPEQYF. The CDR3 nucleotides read TGTGCCAGCAGCCCGGGACTAGCGTTCCCCGAGCAGTACTTC.

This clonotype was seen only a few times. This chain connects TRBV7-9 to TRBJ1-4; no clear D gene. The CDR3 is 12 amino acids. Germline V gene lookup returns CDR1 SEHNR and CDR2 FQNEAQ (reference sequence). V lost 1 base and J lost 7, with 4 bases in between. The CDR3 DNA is TGTGCCAGCAGCTTAGAGGTTGAAAAACTGTTTTTT. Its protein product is CASSLEVEKLFF.

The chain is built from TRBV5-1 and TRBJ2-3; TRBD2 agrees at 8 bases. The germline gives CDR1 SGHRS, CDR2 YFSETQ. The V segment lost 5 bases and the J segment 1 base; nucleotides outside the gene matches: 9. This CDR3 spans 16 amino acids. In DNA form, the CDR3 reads TGCGCCAGCAGACCGGGGGCGGGGGGCCGCACAGATACGCAGTATTTT. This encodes CASRPGAGGRTDTQYF.

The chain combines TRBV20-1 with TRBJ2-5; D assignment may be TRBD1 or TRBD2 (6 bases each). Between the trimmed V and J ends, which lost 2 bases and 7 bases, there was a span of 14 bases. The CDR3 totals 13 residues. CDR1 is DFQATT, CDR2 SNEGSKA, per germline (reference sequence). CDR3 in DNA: TGCAGTGCTAGATTAGGGGGGCTGGGGACCCAGTACTTC. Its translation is CSARLGGLGTQYF.

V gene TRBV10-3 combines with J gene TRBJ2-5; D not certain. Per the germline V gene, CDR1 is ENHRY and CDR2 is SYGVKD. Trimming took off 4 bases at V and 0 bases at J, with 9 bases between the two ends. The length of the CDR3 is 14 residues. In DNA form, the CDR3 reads TGTGCCATCAGTGTAAAACGGGACCAAGAGACCCAGTACTTC. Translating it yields CAISVKRDQETQYF.

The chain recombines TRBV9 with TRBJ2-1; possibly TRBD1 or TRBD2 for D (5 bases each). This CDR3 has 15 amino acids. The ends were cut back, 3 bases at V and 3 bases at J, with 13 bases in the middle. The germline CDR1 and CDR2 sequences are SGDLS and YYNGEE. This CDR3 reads CASSGDGQNYNEQFF. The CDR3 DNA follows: TGTGCCAGCAGCGGGGACGGCCAGAACTACAATGAGCAGTTCTTC.

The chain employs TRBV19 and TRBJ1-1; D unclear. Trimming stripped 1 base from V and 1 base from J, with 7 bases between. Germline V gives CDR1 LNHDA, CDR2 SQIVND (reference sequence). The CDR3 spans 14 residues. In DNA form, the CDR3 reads TGTGCCAGTAGTATAGGATCCGAGAACACTGAAGCTTTCTTT. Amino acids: CASSIGSENTEAFF.

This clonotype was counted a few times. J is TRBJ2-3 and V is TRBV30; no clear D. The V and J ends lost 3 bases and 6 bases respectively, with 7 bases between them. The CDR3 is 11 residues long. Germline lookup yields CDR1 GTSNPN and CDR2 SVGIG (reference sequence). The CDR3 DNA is TGTGCCTGGAGCGAGCTCGATACGCAGTATTTT. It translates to CAWSELDTQYF.

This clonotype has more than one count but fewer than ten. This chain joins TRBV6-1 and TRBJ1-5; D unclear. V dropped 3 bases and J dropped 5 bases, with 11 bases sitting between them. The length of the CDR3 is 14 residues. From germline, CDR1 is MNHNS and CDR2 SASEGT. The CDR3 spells CASSEITEYQPQHF. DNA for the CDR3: TGTGCCAGCAGTGAGATAACAGAATATCAGCCCCAGCATTTT.

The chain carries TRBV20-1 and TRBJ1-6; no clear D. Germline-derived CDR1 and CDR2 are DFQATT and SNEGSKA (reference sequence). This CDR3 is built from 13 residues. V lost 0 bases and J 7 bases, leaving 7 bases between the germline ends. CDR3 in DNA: TGCAGTGCTAGAGAGAACTCCAATTCACCCCTCCACTTT. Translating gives CSARENSNSPLHF.